Listed below are T cell receptor beta chains from one sample, sequenced in a study of radiotherapy plus CTLA-4 blockade in lung cancer. Clones were sequenced by immunoSEQ multiplex PCR, and TCRdb holds only the in-frame ones, with some missing. The profile shows fewer than 40,000 clones, 70% to 75% of them singletons. The sample here was peripheral blood, taken from a patient treated with radiotherapy plus ipilimumab. The receptor source for this set is a human donor with non-small cell lung cancer who had stable disease on radiotherapy plus ipilimumab. The CDR3 runs from the conserved cysteine through the conserved F or W. Fields, in order: V gene, J gene, D gene, clone size, CDR3 protein, CDR3 DNA. A D gene is named only where the DNA matches it firmly. The size entry is marked missing in some rows and otherwise reads once, few, many or a size class.

TRBV7-8,TRBJ1-2,NA,NA,CASSIRGGDYGYTF,TGTGCCAGCAGCATCAGGGGAGGGGACTATGGCTACACCTTC
TRBV6-5,TRBJ2-3,NA,NA,CASSYSVFTDTQYF,TGTGCCAGCAGTTACTCGGTATTTACAGATACGCAGTATTTT
TRBV10-1,TRBJ1-1,NA,NA,CASTQGRGTTEAFF,TGCGCCAGCACACAGGGAAGAGGAACAACTGAAGCTTTCTTT
TRBV19,TRBJ1-6,TRBD1,NA,CASSTTGVSPLHF,TGTGCCAGTAGCACGACAGGGGTTTCACCCCTCCACTTT
TRBV2,TRBJ2-7,TRBD2,NA,CASGPGGYEQYF,TGTGCCAGCGGACCGGGAGGGTACGAGCAGTACTTC
TRBV10-1,TRBJ2-1,TRBD2,NA,CASSPRTSGGSSEQFF,TGCGCCAGCAGTCCAAGGACTAGCGGGGGGTCGAGTGAGCAGTTCTTC
TRBV28,TRBJ2-3,NA,NA,CASSSGGSPDTQYF,TGTGCCAGCAGTTCGGGCGGAAGCCCAGATACGCAGTATTTT
TRBV13,TRBJ1-1,NA,NA,CASSSSRRTEAFF,TGTGCCAGCAGCTCTTCGAGAAGAACTGAAGCTTTCTTT
TRBV6-5,TRBJ1-1,TRBD1,once,CASRDRGRDTEAFF,TGTGCCAGCAGAGACAGGGGGCGGGACACTGAAGCTTTCTTT
TRBV27,TRBJ2-6,NA,once,CASSLGGRMHSGANVLTF,TGTGCCAGCAGTTTAGGGGGGCGTATGCACTCTGGGGCCAACGTCCTGACTTTC
TRBV19,TRBJ2-7,TRBD1,once,CASSPTPPGGLYEQYF,TGTGCCAGTAGTCCTACCCCGCCAGGGGGCCTCTACGAGCAGTACTTC
TRBV6-4,TRBJ1-1,NA,NA,CASSYRIENTEAFF,TGTGCCAGCAGTTATCGAATAGAGAACACTGAAGCTTTCTTT
TRBV11-1,TRBJ1-1,TRBD1,NA,CASSLRTGQSEAFF,TGTGCCAGCAGCTTAAGGACAGGGCAATCTGAAGCTTTCTTT
TRBV7-2,TRBJ2-1,TRBD2,NA,CASSLGAGRVHNEQFF,TGTGCCAGCAGCTTAGGGGCGGGGAGGGTCCACAATGAGCAGTTCTTC
TRBV29-1,TRBJ1-1,TRBD1,NA,CSVEGGQGARAGAFF,TGCAGCGTTGAAGGGGGACAGGGGGCGAGAGCGGGTGCTTTCTTT
TRBV2,TRBJ2-3,TRBD2,NA,CASSDGGVDTQYF,TGTGCCAGCAGTGACGGGGGGGTAGATACGCAGTATTTT
TRBV20-1,TRBJ1-2,NA,NA,CSAREGQGPF,TGCAGTGCTAGAGAGGGTCAGGGCCCCTTC
TRBV6-5,TRBJ2-2,TRBD1,NA,CASSGDRVDGELFF,TGTGCCAGCAGTGGGGACAGGGTGGACGGGGAGCTGTTTTTT
TRBV7-7,TRBJ1-6,NA,medium-sized,CASSQAVNSPLHF,TGTGCCAGCAGCCAGGCGGTTAATTCACCCCTCCACTTT
TRBV5-5,TRBJ1-5,NA,NA,CASSLGDGVHQPQHF,TGTGCCAGCAGCTTGGGGGACGGAGTTCATCAGCCCCAGCATTTT
TRBV29-1,TRBJ1-2,NA,NA,CSVAGDGENYGYTF,TGCAGCGTTGCCGGGGACGGAGAAAACTATGGCTACACCTTC
TRBV5-1,TRBJ2-4,TRBD1,once,CASSQQGVENIQYF,TGCGCCAGCAGCCAACAGGGGGTGGAAAACATTCAGTACTTC
TRBV9,TRBJ1-4,NA,NA,CASSLLQGQLATNEKLFF,TGTGCCAGCAGCCTCCTTCAAGGACAGCTTGCAACTAATGAAAAACTGTTTTTT
TRBV30,TRBJ1-1,NA,few,CAWSGSLLAFF,TGTGCCTGGAGTGGGTCTCTACTAGCTTTCTTT
TRBV27,TRBJ1-2,TRBD1,NA,CASRMSGGGTGYTF,TGTGCCAGCAGGATGTCAGGGGGCGGAACAGGCTACACCTTC
TRBV19,TRBJ1-2,TRBD1,NA,CASSIDHGTGMNYGYTF,TGTGCCAGTAGTATAGATCATGGGACAGGGATGAACTATGGCTACACCTTC
TRBV7-9,TRBJ2-2,TRBD1,NA,CASSLARQGLTGELFF,TGTGCCAGCAGCTTAGCCCGACAGGGGCTGACCGGGGAGCTGTTTTTT
TRBV19,TRBJ1-1,TRBD1,few,CASSTTGGTEAFF,TGTGCCAGTAGTACGACAGGGGGCACTGAAGCTTTCTTT
TRBV28,TRBJ2-1,NA,NA,CASTLTLLSYNEQFF,TGTGCCAGCACCCTGACACTTCTCTCCTACAATGAGCAGTTCTTC
TRBV28,TRBJ1-2,TRBD1,NA,CASRAGTGGFGYTF,TGTGCCAGCAGGGCCGGGACAGGGGGCTTTGGCTACACCTTC
TRBV19,TRBJ1-5,TRBD1,NA,CASSSQQGRDQPQHF,TGTGCCAGTAGTTCCCAACAGGGGAGGGATCAGCCCCAGCATTTT
TRBV18,TRBJ2-1,NA,NA,CASSPRDNPTGEQFF,TGTGCCAGCTCGCCCCGGGACAACCCAACGGGTGAGCAGTTCTTC
TRBV11-2,TRBJ1-2,TRBD1,NA,CASSLDRDRPAF,TGTGCCAGCAGCTTAGATCGGGACAGGCCCGCCTTC
TRBV28,TRBJ1-5,NA,NA,CASSLGGANQPQHF,TGTGCCAGCAGTTTAGGTGGGGCGAATCAGCCCCAGCATTTT
TRBV28,TRBJ1-5,NA,NA,CASRLGVSNQPQHF,TGTGCCAGCAGATTAGGGGTTAGCAATCAGCCCCAGCATTTT
TRBV2,TRBJ1-6,NA,NA,CASSRTLNSPLHF,TGTGCCAGCAGTCGGACACTTAATTCACCCCTCCACTTT
TRBV7-9,TRBJ1-3,NA,few,CASSLATATVSTIYF,TGTGCCAGCAGCTTAGCGACAGCGACCGTCAGCACCATATATTTT